This TCR beta chain was recovered during a study of tumor and adjacent non-tumor tissue in lung cancer. As for the study in general: Patients were aged roughly 30 to 76, 9 to 10 men and 5 women, stage I to III.

Overall study results and limits: Tumor tissue had significantly higher TCR diversity than normal lung. In normal lung, the top 100 clones were significantly more dominant than in tumor.

As to this clonotype: Its antigen is unknown. The junction departs from the called germline gene at one end, perhaps through a read error.

The CDR3 is 16 amino acids. The library came from three nested PCR rounds adapted from ARM-PCR protocols. TCRdb independently ran MiXCR on the multiplex PCR reads; one entry per CDR3 protein. The data show 90,000 to 100,000 distinct CDR3 sequences, 75% to 90% seen once. No cell sorting was done before RNA was extracted from the tissue. The normal lung tissue was taken more than 3 cm from the tumor edge. This clonotype was obtained from a man between 60 and 75 years old with small cell lung cancer. The chain recombines TRBV12-3 or TRBV12-4 with TRBJ1-2; 7 bases are shared with TRBD1. Sequenced material: distant non-tumor lung tissue. The CDR3 here is CVSRERGGPALYSYTF. CDR3 DNA sequence: TGTGTCAGCAGGGAAAGAGGGGGCCCAGCCCTCTATAGCTACACCTTC.